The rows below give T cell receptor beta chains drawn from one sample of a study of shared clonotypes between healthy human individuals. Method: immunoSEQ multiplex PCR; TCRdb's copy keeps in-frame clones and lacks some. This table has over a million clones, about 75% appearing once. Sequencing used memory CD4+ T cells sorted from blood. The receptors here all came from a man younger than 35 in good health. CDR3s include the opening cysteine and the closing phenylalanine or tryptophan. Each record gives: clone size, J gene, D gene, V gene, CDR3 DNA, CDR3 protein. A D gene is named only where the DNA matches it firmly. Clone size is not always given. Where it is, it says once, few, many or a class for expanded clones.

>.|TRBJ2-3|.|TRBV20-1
TGCAGTGAACAGGGTATAGATACGCAGTATTTT
CSEQGIDTQYF
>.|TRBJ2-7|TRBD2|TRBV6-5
TGTGCCAGCAGGGGACTAGCGGGGGTCTACGAGCAGTACTTC
CASRGLAGVYEQYF
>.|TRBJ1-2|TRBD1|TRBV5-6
TGTGCCAGCAGCCCCGGGACAGGGGGCGAAAAAAATAACTATGGCTACACCTTC
CASSPGTGGEKNNYGYTF
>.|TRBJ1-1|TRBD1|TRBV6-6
TGTGCCAGCACGGATAGACAGGGCCATCCGGGAGCTTTCTTT
CASTDRQGHPGAFF
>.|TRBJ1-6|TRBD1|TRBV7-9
TGTGCCAGCAGCTGGGACAGCAATTCACCCCTCCACTTT
CASSWDSNSPLHF
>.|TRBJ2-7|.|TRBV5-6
TGTGCCAGCAGCTTGGATGCAGGGGTGGGAGAGCAGTACTTC
CASSLDAGVGEQYF
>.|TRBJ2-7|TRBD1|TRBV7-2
TGTGCCAGCCTCCTTCTGGGGGACAGGGGGACTTACGAGCAGTACTTC
CASLLLGDRGTYEQYF
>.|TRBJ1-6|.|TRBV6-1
TGTGCCAGCATACTCGACAAGACCCTCCACTTT
CASILDKTLHF
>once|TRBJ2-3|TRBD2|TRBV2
TGTGCCAGCAGTGAGGGCGGGGGTATTCTACGGCCGCAGTATTTT
CASSEGGGILRPQYF
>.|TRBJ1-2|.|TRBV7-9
TGTGCCAGCAGCTTAGCTGGGGGGGCGAACGGCTACACCTTC
CASSLAGGANGYTF
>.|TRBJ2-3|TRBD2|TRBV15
TGTGCCACCAGCACGTTCGCGGGGGGATCAGATACGCAGTATTTT
CATSTFAGGSDTQYF
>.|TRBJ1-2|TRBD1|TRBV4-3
TGCGCCAGCAGCCCCGGGACAGTCGAAAGATACTACACCTTC
CASSPGTVERYYTF
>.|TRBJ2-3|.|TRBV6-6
TGTGCCAGCAGCCCTCGGGATACGCAGTATTTT
CASSPRDTQYF
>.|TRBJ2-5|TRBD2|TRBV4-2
TGTGCCAGCAGCCCTAGCGGGACTAGCCGTGAGACCCAGTACTTC
CASSPSGTSRETQYF
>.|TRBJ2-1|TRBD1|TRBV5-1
TGCGCCAGCACCGCGGGACAGGGGGCCTCCTACAATGAGCAGTTCTTC
CASTAGQGASYNEQFF
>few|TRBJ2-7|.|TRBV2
TGTGCCAGCAGTCTGACTATCTACGAGCAGTACTTC
CASSLTIYEQYF
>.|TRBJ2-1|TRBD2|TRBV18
TGTGCCAGCGGCCCGGGGCCAGCGGGGGACAATGAGCAGTTCTTC
CASGPGPAGDNEQFF
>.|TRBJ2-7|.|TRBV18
TGTGCCAGCTCACCGAATGAAGTAGGCTACGAGCAGTACTTC
CASSPNEVGYEQYF
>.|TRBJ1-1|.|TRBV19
TGTGCCAGTAGCGTACAGGGAAACACTGAAGCTTTCTTT
CASSVQGNTEAFF
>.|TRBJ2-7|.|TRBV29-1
TGCAGCGCCCATCCGGATGGTGGAAACGAGCAGTACTTC
CSAHPDGGNEQYF
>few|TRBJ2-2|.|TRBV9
TGTGCCAGCAGCGTAGCCCTTTTGAACACCGGGGAGCTGTTTTTT
CASSVALLNTGELFF
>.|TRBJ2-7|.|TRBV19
TGTGCCAGTAGTATGGAGAGCTCCTACGAGCAGTACTTC
CASSMESSYEQYF
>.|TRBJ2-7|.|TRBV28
TGTGCCAGCAGCCCCAGTGGGGCAGTTTCCTACGAGCAGTACTTC
CASSPSGAVSYEQYF
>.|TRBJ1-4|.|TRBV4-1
TGCGCCAGCAGCCCAGCCGGAGGGATGAGTGAAAAACTGTTTTTT
CASSPAGGMSEKLFF
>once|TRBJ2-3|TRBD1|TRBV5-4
TGTGCCAGCAGCTCCCCGGGACAGGCGACAGATACGCAGTATTTT
CASSSPGQATDTQYF
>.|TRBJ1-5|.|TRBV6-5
TGTGCCAGCAGTTACGGGGGTCCTAGCAATCAGCCCCAGCATTTT
CASSYGGPSNQPQHF
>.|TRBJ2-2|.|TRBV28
TGTGCCAGCAGCCCCCTCGGGAGAGACACCGGGGAGCTGTTTTTT
CASSPLGRDTGELFF
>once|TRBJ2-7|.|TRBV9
TGTGCCAGCAGCGTAGTGATTAGAGGGTTCTACGAGCAGTACTTC
CASSVVIRGFYEQYF
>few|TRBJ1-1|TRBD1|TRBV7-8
TGTGCCAGCAGGCTGCCGGGACAGGGACCTGAAGCTTTCTTT
CASRLPGQGPEAFF
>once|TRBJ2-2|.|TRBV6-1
TGTGCCAGCAGTGCCACAGGAAGCTTCTACACCGGGGAGCTGTTTTTT
CASSATGSFYTGELFF
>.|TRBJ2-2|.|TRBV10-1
TGCGCCAGCAGTGATGGAGCTCTACAGGGGGAGCTGTTTTTT
CASSDGALQGELFF
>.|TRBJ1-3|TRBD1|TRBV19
TGTGCCAGTAGTATCGAAGGACAGGGAAGGACCATATATTTT
CASSIEGQGRTIYF